The 14 T cell receptor beta chains below come from one sample, sequenced in a study of lung T cells in sarcoidosis with Löfgren's syndrome. TCRdb used MiXCR to reprocess the reads, holding one entry per CDR3 protein. The sample holds tens of thousands of distinct CDR3 sequences, about 20% seen once. Material for sequencing was CD4+ T cells from PBMCs. The receptors come from a human donor with sarcoidosis (Löfgren's syndrome or another form), or a control subject (not recorded which).

Concerning this clonotype: A much larger clonotype is one base distant, so this may be a read error. The gene calls are TRBV6-2 or TRBV6-3 and TRBJ2-7; D is possibly TRBD1 (6 bases). Germline CDR1 and CDR2: MNHEY and SVGEGT. The germline V and J ends were trimmed by 4 bases and 2 bases, with 15 bases remaining between them. This CDR3 has 15 amino acids. The CDR3 sequence is CASSWSAPGAYEQYF. The DNA for the CDR3 is TGTGCCAGCAGTTGGTCCGCCCCAGGGGCCTACGAGCAGTACTTC.

In regard to this clonotype: This may be a read error: a much more frequent sequence differs by one nucleotide. The chain recombines TRBV20-1 with TRBJ1-5; D unresolved. Per the germline V gene, CDR1 is DFQATT and CDR2 is SNEGSKA (reference sequence). The CDR3 covers 14 residues. The CDR3 DNA reads TGCAGTGTTAGACGCCCTGGGTTGAATCAGCCCCAGCATTTT. Translated: CSVRRPGLNQPQHF.

Concerning this clonotype itself: A much larger clone lies one base from this, so it may be a read error. The final CDR3 position lacks the conserved phenylalanine or tryptophan, pointing to a likely read error. This rearrangement joins TRBV12-3 or TRBV12-4 to TRBJ2-1; TRBD1 agrees at 7 bases. The length of the CDR3 is 15 residues. The V gene end was trimmed by 1 base and the J gene end by 3 bases; junction bases not matched to a gene: 3. CDR3 nucleotides: TGTGCCAGCAGTTTAGAGGCAGGGGGCTACAATGAGCAGTTCCTC. Amino acid sequence: CASSLEAGGYNEQFL.

The table lists this clonotype with many counts. V usage is TRBV28 and J usage is TRBJ2-7; unclear D gene. Looked up from germline, CDR1 is MDHEN and CDR2 is SYDVKM. CDR3 length: 13 residues. V dropped 2 bases and J dropped 3 bases, with 8 bases sitting between them. CDR3 protein: CASSLKVYYEQYV. CDR3 sequence (DNA): TGTGCCAGCAGTTTAAAGGTTTACTACGAGCAGTACGTC.

This chain uses TRBV2 with TRBJ1-6; unclear D gene. The CDR3 has 16 amino acids. CDR1 SNHLY and CDR2 FYNNEI come from the germline V gene. V lost 3 bases and J lost 0, with 9 bases in between. CDR3 protein: CASSEGRSSYNSPLHF. CDR3 sequence (DNA): TGTGCCAGCAGTGAGGGCAGGAGCTCCTATAATTCACCCCTCCACTTT.

This clonotype was seen at least ten times. The chain combines TRBV25-1 with TRBJ2-5; tentatively, D is TRBD1 or TRBD2 (6 bases each). V lost 2 bases, J lost 5 bases, and 12 bases lay in between. The germline gives CDR1 MGHDK, CDR2 SYGVNS. The CDR3 length is 14 residues. The DNA for the CDR3 is TGTGCCAGCAGTGAAAGTACAGGGAGGGAGACCCAGTACTTC. This sequence encodes CASSESTGRETQYF.

This clonotype has just a few counts. The chain employs TRBV12-3 or TRBV12-4 and TRBJ2-3, with no clear D. This CDR3 comprises 12 residues. V lost 6 bases and J lost 2, with 6 bases in between. CDR3 sequence: CASRGNTDTQYF. The CDR3 region has the DNA TGTGCCAGCAGGGGGAACACAGATACGCAGTATTTT.

This clonotype was detected only a few times. The J gene is TRBJ1-1, the V gene TRBV12-3 or TRBV12-4; 9 nucleotides align to TRBD1. J lost 4 bases, V lost 5 bases, and 5 bases had no gene match. This CDR3 contains 14 residues. CDR3 bases: TGTGCCAGCAGTCTACAGGGGGCGATCACTGAAGCTTTCTTT. Its translation is CASSLQGAITEAFF.

The chain links TRBV18 to TRBJ1-2, with a possible D match to TRBD1 (5 bases). Trimming left V 3 bases short and J 6 bases short, with 17 bases between. Germline V CDR1 and CDR2: KGHSH, LQKENI. The CDR3 has 15 amino acids. The CDR3 is CASSPVPGSANGYTF. Written as DNA, the CDR3 is TGTGCCAGCTCACCGGTTCCAGGGTCTGCAAATGGCTACACCTTC.

In the case of this clonotype: A read error may be the cause here, since a much bigger clone is one base away. This chain links TRBV10-3 with TRBJ2-1; D uncertain. This CDR3 comprises 13 residues. The germline gives CDR1 ENHRY, CDR2 SYGVKD. Between the trimmed V and J ends, which lost 1 base and 10 bases, there was a span of 11 bases. The CDR3 region is CAISEFSPSEQFF. The CDR3 DNA reads as TGTGCCATCAGTGAGTTTAGCCCCTCGGAGCAGTTCTTC.

Details on this clonotype: The CDR3 does not close with the conserved phenylalanine or tryptophan, likely indicating a read error. The rearrangement joins TRBV7-3 to TRBJ2-7; D possibly corresponds to TRBD1 (6 bases). The CDR3 has 15 residues. Germline V gene lookup returns CDR1 SGHTA and CDR2 FQGTGA. Between the trimmed V and J ends, which lost 1 base and 6 bases, there was a span of 16 bases. This chain's CDR3 is CASSLIRTEGGEQYS. The CDR3, as DNA: TGTGCCAGCAGCTTAATTAGGACAGAAGGAGGCGAGCAGTACTCC.

In this sample, this clonotype turned up many times. The V call is TRBV27, the J call TRBJ2-3; D uncertain. From germline, CDR1 is MNHEY and CDR2 SMNVEV (reference sequence). The CDR3 runs 12 residues. Trimming removed 6 bases from V and 5 bases from J, with 9 bases in between. The chain's CDR3 is CASRTDGDTQYF. CDR3 in DNA: TGTGCCAGCAGAACGGACGGAGATACGCAGTATTTT.

This sequence joins TRBV11-2 and TRBJ2-5; D might be TRBD1 (5 bases). CDR1 and CDR2 from the germline V gene are SGHAT and FQNNGV. The CDR3 has 15 residues. V was pared by 8 bases and J by 3 bases, with 19 bases between. CDR3 bases: TGTGCCAGCGGCCCAGGGAAGGGGCTCGAAGAGACCCAGTACTTC. Translation gives CASGPGKGLEETQYF.

About this clonotype: It is likely a read error, because the conserved phenylalanine at the end of the CDR3 is missing. The DNA is left out, because the CDR3 cannot be placed on it with certainty; the CDR3 is given as TCRdb lists it. The rearrangement links TRBV4-1 to TRBJ1-2; the D segment call TRBD1 is taken from the table without a DNA check. From germline, CDR1 is MGHRA and CDR2 YSYEKL. The CDR3 spans 13 amino acids, including both terminal residues. The CDR3 reads CASSRRTGYVEVI.